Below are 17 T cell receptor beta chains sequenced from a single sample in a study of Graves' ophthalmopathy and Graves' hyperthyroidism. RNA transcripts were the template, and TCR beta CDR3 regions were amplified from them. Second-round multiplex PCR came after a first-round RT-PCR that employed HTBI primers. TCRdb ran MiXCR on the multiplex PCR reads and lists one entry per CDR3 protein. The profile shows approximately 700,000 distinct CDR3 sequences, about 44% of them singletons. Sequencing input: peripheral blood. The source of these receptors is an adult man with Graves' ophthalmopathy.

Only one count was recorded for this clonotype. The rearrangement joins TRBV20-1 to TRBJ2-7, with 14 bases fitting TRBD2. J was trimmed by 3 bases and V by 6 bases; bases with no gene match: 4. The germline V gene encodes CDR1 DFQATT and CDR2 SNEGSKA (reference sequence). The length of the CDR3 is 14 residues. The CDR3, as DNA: TGCAGTGCCTTAGGGACTAGCGGGAGCTACGAGCAGTACTTC. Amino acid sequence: CSALGTSGSYEQYF.

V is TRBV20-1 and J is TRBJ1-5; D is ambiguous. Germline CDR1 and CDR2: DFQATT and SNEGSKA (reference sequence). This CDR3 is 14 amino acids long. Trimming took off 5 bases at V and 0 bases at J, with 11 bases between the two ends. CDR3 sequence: CSADQSYSNQPQHF. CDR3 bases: TGCAGTGCTGACCAGAGCTATAGCAATCAGCCCCAGCATTTT.

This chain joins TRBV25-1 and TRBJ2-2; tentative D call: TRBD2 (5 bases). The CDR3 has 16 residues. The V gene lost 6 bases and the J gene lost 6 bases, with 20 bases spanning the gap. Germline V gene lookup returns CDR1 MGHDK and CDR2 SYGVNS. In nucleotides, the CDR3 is TGTGCCAGCAGACCCGACGGCGGGTTAGGGTCCGGGGAGCTGTTTTTT. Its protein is CASRPDGGLGSGELFF.

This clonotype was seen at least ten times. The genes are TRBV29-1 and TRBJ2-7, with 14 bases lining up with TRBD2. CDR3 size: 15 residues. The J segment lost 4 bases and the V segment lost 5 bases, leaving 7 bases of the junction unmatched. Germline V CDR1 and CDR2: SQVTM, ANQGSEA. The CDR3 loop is CSVLPGTSGGYEQYF. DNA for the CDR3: TGCAGCGTTCTCCCTGGGACTAGCGGGGGATACGAGCAGTACTTC.

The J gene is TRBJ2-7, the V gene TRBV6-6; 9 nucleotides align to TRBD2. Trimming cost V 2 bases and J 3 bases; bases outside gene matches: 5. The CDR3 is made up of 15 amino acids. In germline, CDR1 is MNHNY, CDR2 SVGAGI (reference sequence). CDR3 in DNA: TGTGCCAGCAGTTACCTTGCGGGAGGGCGCTACGAGCAGTACTTC. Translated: CASSYLAGGRYEQYF.

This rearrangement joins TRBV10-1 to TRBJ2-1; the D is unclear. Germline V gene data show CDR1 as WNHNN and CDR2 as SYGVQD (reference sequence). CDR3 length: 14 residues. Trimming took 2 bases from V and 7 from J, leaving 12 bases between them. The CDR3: CASSEGPTENEQFF. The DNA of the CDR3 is TGCGCCAGCAGTGAGGGACCTACGGAAAATGAGCAGTTCTTC.

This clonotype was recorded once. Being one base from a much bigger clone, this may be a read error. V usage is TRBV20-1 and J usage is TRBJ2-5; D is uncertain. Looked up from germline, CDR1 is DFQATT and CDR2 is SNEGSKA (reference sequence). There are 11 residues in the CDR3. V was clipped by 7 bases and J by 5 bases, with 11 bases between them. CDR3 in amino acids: CSVREHETQYF. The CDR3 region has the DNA TGCAGTGTTAGGGAACATGAGACCCAGTACTTC.

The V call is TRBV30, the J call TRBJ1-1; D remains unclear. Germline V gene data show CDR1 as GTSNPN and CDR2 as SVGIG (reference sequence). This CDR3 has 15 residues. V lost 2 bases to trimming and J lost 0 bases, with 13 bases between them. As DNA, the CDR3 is TGTGCCTGGAGTCCCTCGAAGGGTGTGAACACTGAAGCTTTCTTT. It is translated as CAWSPSKGVNTEAFF. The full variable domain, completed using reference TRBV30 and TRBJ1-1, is SQTIHQWPATLVQPVGSPLSLECTVEGTSNPNLYWYRQAAGRGLQLLFYSVGIGQISSEVPQNLSASRPQDRQFILSSKKLLLSDSGFYLCAWSPSKGVNTEAFFGQGTRLTVV.

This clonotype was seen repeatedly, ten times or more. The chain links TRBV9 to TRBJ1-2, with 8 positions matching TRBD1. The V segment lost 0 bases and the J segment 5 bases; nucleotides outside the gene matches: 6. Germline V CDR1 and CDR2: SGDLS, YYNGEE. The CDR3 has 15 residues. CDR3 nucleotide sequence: TGTGCCAGCAGCGTAGGACTCAGGGGGCATTATGGCTACACCTTC. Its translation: CASSVGLRGHYGYTF.

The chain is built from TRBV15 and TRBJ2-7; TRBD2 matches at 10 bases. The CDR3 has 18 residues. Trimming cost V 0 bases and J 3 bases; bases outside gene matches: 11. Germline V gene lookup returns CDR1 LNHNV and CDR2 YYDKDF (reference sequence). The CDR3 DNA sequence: TGTGCCACCAGCAGAGACCTAGCGGGAGTTGGCGAGAACTACGAGCAGTACTTC. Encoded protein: CATSRDLAGVGENYEQYF.

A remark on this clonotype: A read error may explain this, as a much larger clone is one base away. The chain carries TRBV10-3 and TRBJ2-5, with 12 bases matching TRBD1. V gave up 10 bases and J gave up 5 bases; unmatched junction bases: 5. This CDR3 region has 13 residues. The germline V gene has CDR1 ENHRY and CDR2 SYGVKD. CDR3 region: CATRDRGHETQYF. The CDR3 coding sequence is TGTGCCACCCGGGACAGGGGGCATGAGACCCAGTACTTC.

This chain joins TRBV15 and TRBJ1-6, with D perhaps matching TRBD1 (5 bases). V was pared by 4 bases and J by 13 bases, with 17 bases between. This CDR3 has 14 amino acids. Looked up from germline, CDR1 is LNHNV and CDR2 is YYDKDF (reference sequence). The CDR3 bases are TGTGCCACCAGCAAGGGGATGGGCAATCAGCCCCTCCACTTT. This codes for CATSKGMGNQPLHF. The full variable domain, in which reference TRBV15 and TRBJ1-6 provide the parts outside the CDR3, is DAMVIQNPRYQVTQFGKPVTLSCSQTLNHNVMYWYQQKSSQAPKLLFHYYDKDFNNEADTPDNFQSRRPNTSFCFLDIRSPGLGDTAMYLCATSKGMGNQPLHFGNGTRLTVT.

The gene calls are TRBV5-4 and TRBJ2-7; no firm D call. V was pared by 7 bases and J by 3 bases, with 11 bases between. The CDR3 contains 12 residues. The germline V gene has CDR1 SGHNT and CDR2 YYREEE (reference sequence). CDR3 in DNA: TGTGCCAGCGGACGATCGGGCTACGAGCAGTACTTC. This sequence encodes CASGRSGYEQYF.

CDR3 protein: CASMRFLTGELFF. In DNA form, the CDR3 reads TGTGCCAGCATGAGGTTCCTCACCGGGGAGCTGTTTTTT. The chain joins TRBV25-1 to TRBJ2-2; D not resolved. Per germline, CDR1 MGHDK and CDR2 SYGVNS. V was clipped by 7 bases and J by 4 bases, with 10 bases between them. The CDR3 runs 13 residues.

DNA for the CDR3: TGTGCCAGCTCACCTATGATGGATTCACCCCTCCACTTT. This sequence encodes CASSPMMDSPLHF. The rearrangement uses TRBV18 and TRBJ1-6; D is unresolved. Trimming removed 3 bases at V and 8 bases at J, with 8 bases between. The CDR3 length is 13 residues. Germline V gene sequence: CDR1 KGHSH, CDR2 LQKENI.

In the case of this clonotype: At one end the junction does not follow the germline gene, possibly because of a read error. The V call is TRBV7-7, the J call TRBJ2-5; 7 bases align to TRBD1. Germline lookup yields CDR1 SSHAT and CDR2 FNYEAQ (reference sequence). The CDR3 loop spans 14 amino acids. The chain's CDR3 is CASSQTDRVETQYF. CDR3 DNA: TGTGCTAGCAGCCAAACCGACAGGGTCGAGACCCAGTACTTC.

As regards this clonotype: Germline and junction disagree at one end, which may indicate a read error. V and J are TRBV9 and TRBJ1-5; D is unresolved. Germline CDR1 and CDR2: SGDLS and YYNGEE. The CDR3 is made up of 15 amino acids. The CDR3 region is CASSSRQGPNHPQHF. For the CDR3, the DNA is TGTGCCAGCAGTTCCCGACAAGGTCCAAATCACCCCCAGCATTTT.